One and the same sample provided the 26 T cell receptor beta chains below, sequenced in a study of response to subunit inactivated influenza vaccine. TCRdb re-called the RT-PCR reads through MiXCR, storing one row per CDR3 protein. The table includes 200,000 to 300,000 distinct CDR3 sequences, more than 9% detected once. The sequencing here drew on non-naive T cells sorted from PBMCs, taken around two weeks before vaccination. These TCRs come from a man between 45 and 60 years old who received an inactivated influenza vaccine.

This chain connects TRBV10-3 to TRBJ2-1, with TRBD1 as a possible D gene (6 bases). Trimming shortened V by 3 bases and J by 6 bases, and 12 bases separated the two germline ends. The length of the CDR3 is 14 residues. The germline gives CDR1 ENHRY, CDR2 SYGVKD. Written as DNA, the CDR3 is TGTGCCATCAGTGATTCCTACAGGGCCAATGAGCAGTTCTTC. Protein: CAISDSYRANEQFF.

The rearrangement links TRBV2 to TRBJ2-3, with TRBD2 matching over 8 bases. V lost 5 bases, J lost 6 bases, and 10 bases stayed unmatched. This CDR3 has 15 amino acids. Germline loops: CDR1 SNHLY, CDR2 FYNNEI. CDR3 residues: CASSPIAGSGDTQYF. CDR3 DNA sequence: TGTGCCAGCAGTCCCATAGCGGGGTCAGGCGATACGCAGTATTTT.

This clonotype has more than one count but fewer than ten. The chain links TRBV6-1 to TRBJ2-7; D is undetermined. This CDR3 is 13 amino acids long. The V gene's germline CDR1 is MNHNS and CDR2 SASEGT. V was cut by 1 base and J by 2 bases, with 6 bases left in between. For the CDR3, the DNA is TGTGCCAGCAGTGAAGTGATTACCTACGAGCAGTACTTC. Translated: CASSEVITYEQYF.

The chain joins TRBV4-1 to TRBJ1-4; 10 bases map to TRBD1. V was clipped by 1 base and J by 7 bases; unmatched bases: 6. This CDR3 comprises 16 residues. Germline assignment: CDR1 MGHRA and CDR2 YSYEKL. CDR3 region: CASSQGQGAGSEKLFF. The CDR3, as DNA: TGCGCCAGCAGCCAAGGACAGGGGGCTGGATCTGAAAAACTGTTTTTT.

CDR3 DNA sequence: TGCGCCAGCAGCCAAGATAGGGAAGGAGGGTTTGCAACTAATGAAAAACTGTTTTTT. Its protein product is CASSQDREGGFATNEKLFF. This chain connects TRBV4-1 to TRBJ1-4, with no clear D. The CDR3 loop spans 19 amino acids. V shed 0 bases and J shed 0 bases, with 17 bases lying between them. CDR1 is MGHRA and CDR2 is YSYEKL in the germline V gene.

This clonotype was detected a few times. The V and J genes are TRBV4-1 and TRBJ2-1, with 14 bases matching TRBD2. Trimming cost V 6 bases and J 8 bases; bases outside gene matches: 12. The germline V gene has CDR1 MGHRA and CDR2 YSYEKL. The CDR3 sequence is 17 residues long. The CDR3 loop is CASRSRLAGGPGDEQFF. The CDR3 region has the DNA TGCGCCAGCAGGTCGAGACTAGCGGGAGGGCCGGGGGATGAGCAGTTCTTC.

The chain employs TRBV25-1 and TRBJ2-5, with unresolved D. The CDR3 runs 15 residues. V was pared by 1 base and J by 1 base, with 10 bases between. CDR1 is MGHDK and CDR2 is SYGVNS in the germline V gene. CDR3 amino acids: CASSESRVLQETQYF. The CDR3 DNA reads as TGTGCCAGCAGTGAATCTAGGGTTCTCCAAGAGACCCAGTACTTC.

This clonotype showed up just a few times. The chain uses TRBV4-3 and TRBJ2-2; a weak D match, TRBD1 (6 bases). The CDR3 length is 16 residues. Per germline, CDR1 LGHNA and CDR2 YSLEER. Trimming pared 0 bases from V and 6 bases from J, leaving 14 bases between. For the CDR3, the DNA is TGCGCCAGCAGCCAAGAATGGGCACAGGGCTCCGGGGAGCTGTTTTTT. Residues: CASSQEWAQGSGELFF.

The CDR3 coding sequence is TGTGCCAGCAGCCGGTCCACTAGCGGGGGGTCCAACTACAATGAGCAGTTCTTC. It translates to CASSRSTSGGSNYNEQFF. The rearrangement uses TRBV11-2 and TRBJ2-1, with 12 bases aligning to TRBD2. The CDR3 loop spans 18 amino acids. Germline lookup yields CDR1 SGHAT and CDR2 FQNNGV. Trimming removed 5 bases from V and 3 bases from J; junction bases left unmatched: 11. The full variable domain, in which reference TRBV11-2 and TRBJ2-1 provide the parts outside the CDR3, is EAGVAQSPRYKIIEKRQSVAFWCNPISGHATLYWYQQILGQGPKLLIQFQNNGVVDDSQLPKDRFSAERLKGVDSTLKIQPAKLEDSAVYLCASSRSTSGGSNYNEQFFGPGTRLTVL.

CDR3 bases: TGCAGCGTTACAGGGTGGAACACTGAAGCTTTCTTT. Translating it yields CSVTGWNTEAFF. The chain combines TRBV29-1 with TRBJ1-1; D may be TRBD1 (6 bases). CDR1 and CDR2 (germline): SQVTM, ANQGSEA. The CDR3 extends over 12 amino acids. V was trimmed by 5 bases and J by 1 base, leaving 8 bases between them.

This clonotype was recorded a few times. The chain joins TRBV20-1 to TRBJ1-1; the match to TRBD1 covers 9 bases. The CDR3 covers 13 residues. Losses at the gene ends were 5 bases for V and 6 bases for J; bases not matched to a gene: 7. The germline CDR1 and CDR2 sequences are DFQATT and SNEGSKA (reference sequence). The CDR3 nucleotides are TGCAGTGCTCCACAGGGGGCCAGGTCTGAAGCTTTCTTT. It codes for CSAPQGARSEAFF.

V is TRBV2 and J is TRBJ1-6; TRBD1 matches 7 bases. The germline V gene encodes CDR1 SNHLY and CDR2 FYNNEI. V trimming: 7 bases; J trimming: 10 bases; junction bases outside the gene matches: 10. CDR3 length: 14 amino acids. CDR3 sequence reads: CASTGEQGLSPLHF. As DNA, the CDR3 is TGTGCCAGCACGGGGGAACAGGGGCTCTCACCCCTCCACTTT.

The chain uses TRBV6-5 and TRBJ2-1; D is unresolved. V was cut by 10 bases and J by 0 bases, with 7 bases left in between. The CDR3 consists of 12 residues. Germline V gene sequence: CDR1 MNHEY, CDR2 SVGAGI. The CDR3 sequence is CATGSSYNEQFF. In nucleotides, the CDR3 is TGTGCCACGGGTAGCTCCTACAATGAGCAGTTCTTC.

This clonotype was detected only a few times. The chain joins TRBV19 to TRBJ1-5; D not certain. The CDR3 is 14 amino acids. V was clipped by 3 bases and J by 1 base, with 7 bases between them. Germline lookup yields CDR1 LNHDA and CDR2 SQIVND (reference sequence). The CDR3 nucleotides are TGTGCCAGTAGTATGGTCCGCAGCAATCAGCCCCAGCATTTT. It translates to CASSMVRSNQPQHF.

The CDR3 coding sequence is TGTGCCAGCAGCAAAGCAGAGGAGGGGAGGGCTTTCTTT. Its protein product is CASSKAEEGRAFF. The V gene is TRBV7-6, the J gene TRBJ1-1, with D maybe TRBD1 (5 bases). The germline V and J ends were trimmed by 5 bases and 11 bases, with 18 bases remaining between them. This CDR3 is built from 13 residues. The germline V gene encodes CDR1 SGHVS and CDR2 FNYEAQ.

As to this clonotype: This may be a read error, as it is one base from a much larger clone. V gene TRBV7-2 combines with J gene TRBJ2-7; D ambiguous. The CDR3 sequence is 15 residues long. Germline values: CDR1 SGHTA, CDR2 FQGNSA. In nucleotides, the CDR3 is TGTGCCAGCAGCTTAGTCGCAGCCGCCTCCTACCAGCAGTACTTC. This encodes CASSLVAAASYQQYF.

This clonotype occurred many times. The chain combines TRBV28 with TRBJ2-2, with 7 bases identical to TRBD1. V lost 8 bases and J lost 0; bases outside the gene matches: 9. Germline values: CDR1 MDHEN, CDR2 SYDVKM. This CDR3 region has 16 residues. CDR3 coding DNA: TGTGCCAGCCGGGACAGCCGAATCCCGAACACCGGGGAGCTGTTTTTT. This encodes CASRDSRIPNTGELFF.

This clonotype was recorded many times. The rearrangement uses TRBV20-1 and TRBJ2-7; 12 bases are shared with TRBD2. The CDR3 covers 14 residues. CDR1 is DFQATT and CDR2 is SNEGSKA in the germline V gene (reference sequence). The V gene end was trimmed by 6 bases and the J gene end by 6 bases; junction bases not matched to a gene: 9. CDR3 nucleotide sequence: TGCAGTGCGGCTAGCGGGAGGGCGGGAGGCGAGCAGTACTTC. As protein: CSAASGRAGGEQYF.

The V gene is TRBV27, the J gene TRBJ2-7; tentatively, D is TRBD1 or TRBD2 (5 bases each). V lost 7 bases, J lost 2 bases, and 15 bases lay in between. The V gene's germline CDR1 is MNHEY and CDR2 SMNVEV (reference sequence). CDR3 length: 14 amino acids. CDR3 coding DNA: TGTGCCAGCACCTCTGGGGGTCCCACCTACGAGCAGTACTTC. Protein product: CASTSGGPTYEQYF.

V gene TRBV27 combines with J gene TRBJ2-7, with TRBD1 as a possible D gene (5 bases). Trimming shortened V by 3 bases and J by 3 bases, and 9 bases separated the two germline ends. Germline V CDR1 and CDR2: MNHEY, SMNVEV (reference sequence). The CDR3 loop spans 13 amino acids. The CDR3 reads CASSFQGGYEQYF. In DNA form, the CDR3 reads TGTGCCAGCAGTTTCCAGGGTGGCTACGAGCAGTACTTC.

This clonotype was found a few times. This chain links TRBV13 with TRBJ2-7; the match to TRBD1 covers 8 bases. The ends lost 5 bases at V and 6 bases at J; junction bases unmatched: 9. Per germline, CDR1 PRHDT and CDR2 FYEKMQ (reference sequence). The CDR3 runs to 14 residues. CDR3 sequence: CASSLRTGKGEQYF. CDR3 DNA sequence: TGTGCCAGCAGCCTGAGGACAGGGAAGGGCGAGCAGTACTTC.

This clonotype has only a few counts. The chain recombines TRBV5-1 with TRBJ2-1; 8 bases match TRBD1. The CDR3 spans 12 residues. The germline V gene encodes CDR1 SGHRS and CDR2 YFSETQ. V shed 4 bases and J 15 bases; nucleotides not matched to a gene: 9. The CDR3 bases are TGCGCCAGCAGCCAGACCGGGACAGGTTGGTTCTTC. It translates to CASSQTGTGWFF.

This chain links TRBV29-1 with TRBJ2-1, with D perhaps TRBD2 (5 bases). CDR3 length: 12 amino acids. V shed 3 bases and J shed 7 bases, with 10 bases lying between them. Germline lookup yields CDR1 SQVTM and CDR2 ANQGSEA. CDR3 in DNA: TGCAGCGTTGATAACGGGATAAATGAGCAGTTCTTC. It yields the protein CSVDNGINEQFF.

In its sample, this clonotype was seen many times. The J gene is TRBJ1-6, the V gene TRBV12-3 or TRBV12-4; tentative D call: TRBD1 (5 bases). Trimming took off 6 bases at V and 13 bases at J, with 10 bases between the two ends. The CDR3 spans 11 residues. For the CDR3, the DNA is TGTGCCAGCAGGGCGGGGGGGCCCCTCCACTTT. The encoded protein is CASRAGGPLHF.

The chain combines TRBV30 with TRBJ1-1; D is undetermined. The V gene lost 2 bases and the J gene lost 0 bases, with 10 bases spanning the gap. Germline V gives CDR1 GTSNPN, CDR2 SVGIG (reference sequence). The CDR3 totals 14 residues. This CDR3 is CAWSMLSVNTEAFF. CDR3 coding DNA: TGTGCCTGGAGTATGCTGTCCGTGAACACTGAAGCTTTCTTT.

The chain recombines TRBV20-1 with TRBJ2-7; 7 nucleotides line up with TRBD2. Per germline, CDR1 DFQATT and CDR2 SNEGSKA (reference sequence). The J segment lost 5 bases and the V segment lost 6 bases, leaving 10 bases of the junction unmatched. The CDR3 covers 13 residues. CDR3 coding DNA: TGCAGTGCCGGCCTAGCGGTCCATAACGAGCAGTACTTC. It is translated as CSAGLAVHNEQYF.